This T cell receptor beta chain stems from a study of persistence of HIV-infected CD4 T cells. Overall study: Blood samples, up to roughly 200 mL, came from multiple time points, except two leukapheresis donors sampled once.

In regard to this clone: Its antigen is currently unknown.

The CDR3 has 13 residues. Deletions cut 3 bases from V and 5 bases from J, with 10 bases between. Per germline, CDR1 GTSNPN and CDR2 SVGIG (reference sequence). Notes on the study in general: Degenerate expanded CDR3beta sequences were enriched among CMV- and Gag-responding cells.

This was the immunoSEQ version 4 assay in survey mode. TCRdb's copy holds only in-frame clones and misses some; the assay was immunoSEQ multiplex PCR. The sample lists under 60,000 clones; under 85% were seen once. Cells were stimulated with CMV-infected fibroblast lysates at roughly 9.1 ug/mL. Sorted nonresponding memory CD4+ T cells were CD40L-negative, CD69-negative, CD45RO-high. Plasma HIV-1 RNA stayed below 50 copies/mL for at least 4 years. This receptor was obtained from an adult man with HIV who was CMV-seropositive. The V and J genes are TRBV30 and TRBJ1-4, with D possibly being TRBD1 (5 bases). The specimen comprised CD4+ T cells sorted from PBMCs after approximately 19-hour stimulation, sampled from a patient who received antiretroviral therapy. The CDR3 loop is CAWSRARNEKLFF. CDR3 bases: TGTGCCTGGAGCAGGGCTAGGAATGAAAAACTGTTTTTT. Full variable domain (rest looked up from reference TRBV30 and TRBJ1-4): SQTIHQWPATLVQPVGSPLSLECTVEGTSNPNLYWYRQAAGRGLQLLFYSVGIGQISSEVPQNLSASRPQDRQFILSSKKLLLSDSGFYLCAWSRARNEKLFFGSGTQLSVL.